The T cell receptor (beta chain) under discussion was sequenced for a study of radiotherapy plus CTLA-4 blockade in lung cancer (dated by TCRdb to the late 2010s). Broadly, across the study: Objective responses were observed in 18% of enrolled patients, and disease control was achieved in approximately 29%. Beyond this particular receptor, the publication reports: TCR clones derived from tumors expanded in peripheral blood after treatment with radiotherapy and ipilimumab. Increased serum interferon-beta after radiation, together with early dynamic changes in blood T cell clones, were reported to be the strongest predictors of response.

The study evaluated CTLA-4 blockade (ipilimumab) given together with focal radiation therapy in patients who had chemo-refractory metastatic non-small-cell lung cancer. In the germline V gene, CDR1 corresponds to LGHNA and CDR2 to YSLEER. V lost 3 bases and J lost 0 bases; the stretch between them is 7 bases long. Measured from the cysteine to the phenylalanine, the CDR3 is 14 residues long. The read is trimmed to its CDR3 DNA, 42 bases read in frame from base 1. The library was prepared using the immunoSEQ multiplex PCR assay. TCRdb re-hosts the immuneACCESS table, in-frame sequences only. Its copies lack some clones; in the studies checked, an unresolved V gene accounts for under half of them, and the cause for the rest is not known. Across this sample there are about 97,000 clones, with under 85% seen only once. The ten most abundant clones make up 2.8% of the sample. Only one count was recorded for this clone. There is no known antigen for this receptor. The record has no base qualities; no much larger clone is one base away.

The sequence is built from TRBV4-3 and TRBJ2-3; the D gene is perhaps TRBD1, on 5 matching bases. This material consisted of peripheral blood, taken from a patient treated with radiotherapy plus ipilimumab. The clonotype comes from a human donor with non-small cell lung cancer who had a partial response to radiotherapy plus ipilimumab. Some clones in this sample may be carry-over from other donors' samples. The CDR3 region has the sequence CASSHWTSTDTQYF. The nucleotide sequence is TGCGCCAGCAGCCACTGGACAAGCACAGATACGCAGTATTTT.